A selection of T cell receptor beta chains follows, all from one sample in a study of graft-versus-host responses after intestinal transplantation. For these receptors, no antigen is known. The assay was immunoSEQ multiplex PCR, and TCRdb's table has in-frame clones only and misses some. Of approximately 78,000 clones in the sample, about nine tenths were seen once. Sequencing was performed on unstimulated CD8+ T cells sorted from spleen or lymph node cells, taken before transplant. Receptors were obtained from a human donor who was the organ donor for an intestinal transplant. CDR3s include the opening cysteine and the closing phenylalanine or tryptophan. Each record gives: CDR3 DNA, CDR3 protein, J gene, D gene, V gene, clone size. D genes are given only for firm matches. Expanded clones get a size class; other rows say once, few or many, or leave the size out.

TGTGCCAGCAGCGTACTGAGCGGGGATGATACGCAGTATTTT | CASSVLSGDDTQYF | TRBJ2-3 | TRBD2 | TRBV7-9 | few
TGTGCCAGCAGCTTTGGACCGTACTCCTACGAGCAGTACTTC | CASSFGPYSYEQYF | TRBJ2-7 | - | TRBV11-1 | -
TGTGCCAGCAGTGAAACGGGGGGCAGCACAGATACGCAGTATTTT | CASSETGGSTDTQYF | TRBJ2-3 | - | TRBV6-4 | few
TGTGCCAGCAGCCCAAAAGGGATGTACGAGCAGTACTTC | CASSPKGMYEQYF | TRBJ2-7 | - | TRBV7-9 | -
TGCAGCGTCGAAATACAGGGTTCCGGGGCCAACGTCCTGACTTTC | CSVEIQGSGANVLTF | TRBJ2-6 | - | TRBV29-1 | few
TGTGCCAGCAGCGGGCCCGAGTGGTTAGCGAACACCGGGGAGCTGTTTTTT | CASSGPEWLANTGELFF | TRBJ2-2 | - | TRBV25-1 | -
TGTGCCAGCTCACCGCCCGACCGGGACAGCCTTGCCTACGAAGCTTTCTTT | CASSPPDRDSLAYEAFF | TRBJ1-1 | TRBD1 | TRBV18 | -
TGCGCCAGCAGCTTGGGACAGGCCGACGAGCAGTACTTC | CASSLGQADEQYF | TRBJ2-7 | - | TRBV5-1 | -
TGTGCCAGCAGGTTAGGGTTCCCCGGCGCTGAAGCTTTCTTT | CASRLGFPGAEAFF | TRBJ1-1 | - | TRBV27 | -
TGCGCCAGCACCCGAGGGAGCGGCTACACCTTC | CASTRGSGYTF | TRBJ1-2 | - | TRBV5-1 | -
TGCGCCAGCAGCACATCCGGGACAGGGGACACAGATACGCAGTATTTT | CASSTSGTGDTDTQYF | TRBJ2-3 | TRBD1 | TRBV4-1 | -
TGTGCCAGCCCTGAAGTGCAGTTCTTC | CASPEVQFF | TRBJ2-1 | - | TRBV6-5 | once
TGTGCCAGCAAAGAGGGCCAGTACTTC | CASKEGQYF | TRBJ2-5 | - | TRBV2 | -
TGCGCCAGCAGCCAAGAATCCGCGGTCTGGGGGTACGAGCAGTACTTC | CASSQESAVWGYEQYF | TRBJ2-7 | - | TRBV4-1 | -
TGTGCCAGCGGCCCCGGGACTGATAATGGCTACACCTTC | CASGPGTDNGYTF | TRBJ1-2 | - | TRBV7-3 | -
TGTGCCAGCAGATTATTTGGACACGCGGCTTTGAACACTGAAGCTTTCTTT | CASRLFGHAALNTEAFF | TRBJ1-1 | - | TRBV2 | -
TGTGCCAGCAGGTCTGGGGGAATTGGGTACACCGGGGAGCTGTTTTTT | CASRSGGIGYTGELFF | TRBJ2-2 | - | TRBV7-3 | -
TGCGCCAGCAGTCAGGGGACTGAAGCTTTCTTT | CASSQGTEAFF | TRBJ1-1 | - | TRBV4-1 | -
TGTGCCAGCAGCCAAGATCAGGGAGTCCCCTATAATTCACCCCTCCACTTT | CASSQDQGVPYNSPLHF | TRBJ1-6 | - | TRBV4-2 | -
TGTGCCAGCAGCTTGGTCAAGGGGAGACTAAGCGGTGCCTACGAGCAGTACTTC | CASSLVKGRLSGAYEQYF | TRBJ2-7 | - | TRBV5-4 | -
TGTGCCAGCAGCTTAGGGGAAGTGTCTGGGGCCAACGTCCTGACTTTC | CASSLGEVSGANVLTF | TRBJ2-6 | - | TRBV7-6 | -
TGTGCCAGCAGCCGACGGGGAAGTAATGAAAAACTGTTTTTT | CASSRRGSNEKLFF | TRBJ1-4 | - | TRBV7-9 | -
TGTGCCAGCAGCCCGTTGGCGGGGGACTACGAGCAGTACTTC | CASSPLAGDYEQYF | TRBJ2-7 | TRBD2 | TRBV5-4 | -
TGTGCCAGCAGCTTAGTGCCAGGAAGGGAGCAGTACTTC | CASSLVPGREQYF | TRBJ2-5 | - | TRBV7-6 | -
TGTGCCAGCAGCCCACAGGGGTCCTACAATGAGCAGTTCTTC | CASSPQGSYNEQFF | TRBJ2-1 | TRBD1 | TRBV13 | once
TGTGCCAGCAGTGAATTGGGGTACAATGAGCAGTTCTTC | CASSELGYNEQFF | TRBJ2-1 | - | TRBV6-1 | -
TGTGCCAGCAGTACATCGACAAAAGGCTACGGCGAGCAGTACTTC | CASSTSTKGYGEQYF | TRBJ2-7 | - | TRBV6-6 | -
TGTGCCAGCAGCCCGAGTTGGCAGGGAAGCGAGGAGCAGTACTTC | CASSPSWQGSEEQYF | TRBJ2-7 | - | TRBV4-2 | -
TGTGCCAGCAGTTCCCCGGGGTCGGGGGCTAGCTGGCGAGAGACCCAGTACTTC | CASSSPGSGASWRETQYF | TRBJ2-5 | - | TRBV28 | -
TGCGCCAGCAGCTCCCGGACTAGCGACCCCTCCTACAATGAGCAGTTCTTC | CASSSRTSDPSYNEQFF | TRBJ2-1 | TRBD2 | TRBV5-1 | -
TGTGCCAGCACTCTGTATCGGGGTGAAGCTTTCTTT | CASTLYRGEAFF | TRBJ1-1 | - | TRBV28 | few
TGTGCCTGGAGTGTAGTCCTAGGCAGCGACTTTGGAAAACTGTTTTTT | CAWSVVLGSDFGKLFF | TRBJ1-4 | - | TRBV30 | -
TGTGCCAGCAGGGACAGGGATGAGCAGTACTTC | CASRDRDEQYF | TRBJ2-7 | TRBD1 | TRBV6-4 | -
TGTGCCAGCACCTCCGACAGGGGAGGTTACGAGCAGTACTTC | CASTSDRGGYEQYF | TRBJ2-7 | TRBD1 | TRBV7-9 | -
TGTGCCAGCAGGTTCGCGGGGGTGAAGACCCAGTACTTC | CASRFAGVKTQYF | TRBJ2-5 | TRBD2 | TRBV5-4 | -
TGTGCCACGGGACAGAACTTCCCAACTAATGAAAAACTGTTTTTT | CATGQNFPTNEKLFF | TRBJ1-4 | TRBD1 | TRBV7-4 | -
TGCGCCAGTAGCAGGGGCGCTGGAAACACCATATATTTT | CASSRGAGNTIYF | TRBJ1-3 | - | TRBV5-1 | -
TGTGCCAGCTCACTAGCGGGGGGCAATGAGCAGTTCTTC | CASSLAGGNEQFF | TRBJ2-1 | TRBD2 | TRBV6-5 | -
TGTGCCAGCGCCGAGACAGGCCCCCAAGTTCTCTTC | CASAETGPQVLF | TRBJ1-2 | - | TRBV2 | -
TGTGCCAGTACTCCCATCGGGGGCAGCTATCTCACTGAAGCTTTCTTT | CASTPIGGSYLTEAFF | TRBJ1-1 | - | TRBV19 | -
TGTGCCAGCAGTGACTCAGGGTTTGGCTACACCTTC | CASSDSGFGYTF | TRBJ1-2 | - | TRBV6-4 | -
TGTGCCAGCAGCGGTTACTTAGCGGGGGAGGACAATGAGCAGTTCTTC | CASSGYLAGEDNEQFF | TRBJ2-1 | TRBD2 | TRBV5-6 | -
TGTGCCAGCAAGCTAGCGGGGGATGAAAGCTCCTACAATGAGCAGTTCTTC | CASKLAGDESSYNEQFF | TRBJ2-1 | - | TRBV21-1 | -
TGCGCCAGCAGCTTGGGCGAGGGCGGTGGCACTGAAGCTTTCTTT | CASSLGEGGGTEAFF | TRBJ1-1 | - | TRBV5-1 | -
TGTGCCAGTACGAGGGGACAGGGTGTCGCGAATGAGCAGTTCTTC | CASTRGQGVANEQFF | TRBJ2-1 | TRBD1 | TRBV28 | few